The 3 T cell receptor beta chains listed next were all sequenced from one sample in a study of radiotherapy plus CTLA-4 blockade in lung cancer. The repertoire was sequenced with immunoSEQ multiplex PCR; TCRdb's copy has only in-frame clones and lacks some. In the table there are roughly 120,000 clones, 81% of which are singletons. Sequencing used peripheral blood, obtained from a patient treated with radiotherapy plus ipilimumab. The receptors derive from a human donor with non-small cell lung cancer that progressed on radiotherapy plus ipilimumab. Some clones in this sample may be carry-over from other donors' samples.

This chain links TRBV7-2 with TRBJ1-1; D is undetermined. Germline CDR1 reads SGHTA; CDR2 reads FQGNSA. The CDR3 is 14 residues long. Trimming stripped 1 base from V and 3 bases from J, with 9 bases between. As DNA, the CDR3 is TGTGCCAGCAGCTTAGGCCACAGCGACACTGAAGCTTTCTTT. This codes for CASSLGHSDTEAFF.

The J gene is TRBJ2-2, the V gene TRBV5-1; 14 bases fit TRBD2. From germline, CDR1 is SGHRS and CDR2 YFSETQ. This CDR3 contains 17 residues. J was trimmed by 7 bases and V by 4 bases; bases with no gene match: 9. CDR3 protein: CASSKGLAGDGNGELFF. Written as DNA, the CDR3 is TGCGCCAGCAGCAAGGGACTAGCGGGGGACGGGAACGGGGAGCTGTTTTTT.

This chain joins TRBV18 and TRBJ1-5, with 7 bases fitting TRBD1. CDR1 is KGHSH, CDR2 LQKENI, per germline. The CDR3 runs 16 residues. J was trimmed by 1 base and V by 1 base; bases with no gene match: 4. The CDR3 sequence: CASSPRTGRSNQPQHF. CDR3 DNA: TGTGCCAGCTCACCACGGACAGGACGGAGCAATCAGCCCCAGCATTTT.